A selection of T cell receptor beta chains follows, all from one sample in a study of radiotherapy plus CTLA-4 blockade in lung cancer. The data were produced by immunoSEQ multiplex PCR, yet TCRdb's version contains in-frame clones alone and is incomplete. The data show some 46,000 clones, approximately 71% seen once. The material was peripheral blood, obtained from a patient treated with radiotherapy plus ipilimumab. Source of these receptors: a human donor with non-small cell lung cancer whose response to radiotherapy plus ipilimumab could not be evaluated. Both conserved end residues are part of each CDR3. D genes are given only for firm matches. Clone size, where shown, is once, few, many, or a class for clones that have expanded.

TRBD1,-,TRBJ1-4,TRBV6-5,TGTGCCAGCAGTTACTCTCGTGGGACAGGGGGGGAAAAACTGTTTTTT,CASSYSRGTGGEKLFF
TRBD1,few,TRBJ1-3,TRBV28,TGTGCCAGCACTCTTACCCTCGGGACAGTTAACTCTGGAAACACCATATATTTT,CASTLTLGTVNSGNTIYF
TRBD2,-,TRBJ2-3,TRBV10-2,TGCGCCAGCAGTGATCCGGGACTAGCCACAGATACGCAGTATTTT,CASSDPGLATDTQYF
TRBD2,-,TRBJ2-7,TRBV7-2,TGTGCCAGCAGCCCTCTGGGGCGGGAGTGGGAGCAGTACTTC,CASSPLGREWEQYF
-,-,TRBJ1-1,TRBV2,TGTGCCAGCAGTGAAGAGCTTGGAGGTGCGGCTTTCTTT,CASSEELGGAAFF
-,-,TRBJ2-3,TRBV7-2,TGTGCCAGCAGCTTAGAAGGTCGGGGAACGCAGTATTTT,CASSLEGRGTQYF
TRBD2,-,TRBJ2-1,TRBV5-1,TGCGCCAGCAGGCCTAGCGGGGGCTATGGTGAGCAGTTCTTC,CASRPSGGYGEQFF
-,-,TRBJ1-3,TRBV14,TGTGCCAGCAGTGTAGCGAGCAGCCTTCCTGGAAACACCATATATTTT,CASSVASSLPGNTIYF
TRBD1,-,TRBJ2-5,TRBV5-1,TGCGCCAGCAGCTTGGGACAGGGTTGGGAGACCCAGTACTTC,CASSLGQGWETQYF
TRBD1,-,TRBJ1-3,TRBV28,TGTGCCAGCAGTCAACAGGGGAGGGGAAACACCATATATTTT,CASSQQGRGNTIYF
-,-,TRBJ1-3,TRBV28,TGTGCCAGCGTGCGGGGTAGGGGCTCTGGAAACACCATATATTTT,CASVRGRGSGNTIYF
TRBD1,-,TRBJ2-3,TRBV9,TGTGCCAGCAGCGTCTCCGGGACAGGGGTAGCAGATACGCAGTATTTT,CASSVSGTGVADTQYF
-,few,TRBJ1-4,TRBV2,TGTGCCAGCTGTGGGCGAAGGAGGGAAAAACTGTTTTTT,CASCGRRREKLFF
-,-,TRBJ1-3,TRBV19,TGTGCCAGTAGTATCGCGGACAGCACTGGAAACACCATATATTTT,CASSIADSTGNTIYF
-,-,TRBJ2-2,TRBV4-1,TGCGCCAGCAGCCACGGGAGTAACACCGGGGAGCTGTTTTTT,CASSHGSNTGELFF
-,-,TRBJ2-7,TRBV28,TGTGCCAGCAGTTTAGGGAGCTCCTACGAGCAGTACTTC,CASSLGSSYEQYF
TRBD2,-,TRBJ2-7,TRBV7-8,TGTGCCAGCAGCTTAGCTTCTAGCGGGGTCTACGAGCAGTACTTC,CASSLASSGVYEQYF